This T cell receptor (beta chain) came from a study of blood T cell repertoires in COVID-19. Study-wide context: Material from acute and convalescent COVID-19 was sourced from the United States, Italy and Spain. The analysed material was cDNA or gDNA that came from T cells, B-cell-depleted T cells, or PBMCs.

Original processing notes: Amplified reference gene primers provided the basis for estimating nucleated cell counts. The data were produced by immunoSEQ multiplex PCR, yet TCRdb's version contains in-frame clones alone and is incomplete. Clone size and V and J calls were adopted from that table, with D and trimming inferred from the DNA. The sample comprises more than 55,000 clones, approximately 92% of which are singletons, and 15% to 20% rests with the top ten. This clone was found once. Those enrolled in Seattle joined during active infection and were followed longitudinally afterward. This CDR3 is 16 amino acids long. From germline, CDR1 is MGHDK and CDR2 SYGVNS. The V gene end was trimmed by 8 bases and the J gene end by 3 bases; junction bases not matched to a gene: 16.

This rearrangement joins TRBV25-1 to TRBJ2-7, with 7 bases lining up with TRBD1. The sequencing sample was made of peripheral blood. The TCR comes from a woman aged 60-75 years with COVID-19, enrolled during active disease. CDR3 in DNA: TGTGCCAGCCCTGATAAAAACCGGGACAGACACTACGAGCAGTACTTC. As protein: CASPDKNRDRHYEQYF.